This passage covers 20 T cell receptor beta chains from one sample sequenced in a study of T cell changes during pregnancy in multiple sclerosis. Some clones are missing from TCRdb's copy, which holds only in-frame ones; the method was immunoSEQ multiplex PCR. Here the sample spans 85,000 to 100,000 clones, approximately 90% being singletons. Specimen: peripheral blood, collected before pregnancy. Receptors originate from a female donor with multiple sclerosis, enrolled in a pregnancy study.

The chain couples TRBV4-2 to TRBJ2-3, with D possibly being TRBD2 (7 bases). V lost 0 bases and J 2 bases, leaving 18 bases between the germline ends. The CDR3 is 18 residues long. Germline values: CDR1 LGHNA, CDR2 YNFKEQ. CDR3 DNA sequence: TGTGCCAGCAGCCAAGATTCGGGAGCGGGACATACCACAGATACGCAGTATTTT. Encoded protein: CASSQDSGAGHTTDTQYF.

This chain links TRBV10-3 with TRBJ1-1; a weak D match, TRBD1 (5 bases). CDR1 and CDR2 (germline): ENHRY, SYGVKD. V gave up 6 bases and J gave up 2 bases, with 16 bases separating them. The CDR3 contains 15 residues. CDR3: CAIRDLQGFNTEAFF. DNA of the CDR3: TGTGCCATCAGGGACCTGCAGGGTTTCAACACTGAAGCTTTCTTT.

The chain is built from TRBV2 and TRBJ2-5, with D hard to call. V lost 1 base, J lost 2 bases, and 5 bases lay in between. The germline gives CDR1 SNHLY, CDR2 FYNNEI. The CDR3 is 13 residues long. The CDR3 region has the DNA TGTGCCAGCAGTGAAGTCGGTCAAGAGACCCAGTACTTC. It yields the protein CASSEVGQETQYF.

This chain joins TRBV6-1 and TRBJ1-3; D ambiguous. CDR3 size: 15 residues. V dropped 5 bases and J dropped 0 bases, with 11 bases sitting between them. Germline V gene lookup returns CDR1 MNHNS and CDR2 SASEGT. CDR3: CASSLQPSSGNTIYF. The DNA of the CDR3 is TGTGCCAGCAGTTTACAACCAAGCTCTGGAAACACCATATATTTT.

The CDR3 sequence is CASSAPRDRADGELFF. CDR3 DNA sequence: TGCGCCAGCAGCGCCCCCCGGGACAGGGCGGACGGGGAGCTGTTTTTT. This sequence joins TRBV5-1 and TRBJ2-2; TRBD1 matches 9 bases. CDR1 and CDR2 from the germline V gene are SGHRS and YFSETQ. This CDR3 region has 16 residues. With V trimmed by 4 bases and J by 7 bases, 11 bases remained unmatched.

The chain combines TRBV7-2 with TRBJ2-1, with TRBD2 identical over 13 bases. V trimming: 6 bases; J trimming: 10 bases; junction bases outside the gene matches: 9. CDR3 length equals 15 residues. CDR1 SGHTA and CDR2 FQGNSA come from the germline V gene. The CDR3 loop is CASRKGTSGNPEQFF. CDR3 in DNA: TGTGCCAGCAGGAAGGGGACTAGCGGGAATCCCGAGCAGTTCTTC.

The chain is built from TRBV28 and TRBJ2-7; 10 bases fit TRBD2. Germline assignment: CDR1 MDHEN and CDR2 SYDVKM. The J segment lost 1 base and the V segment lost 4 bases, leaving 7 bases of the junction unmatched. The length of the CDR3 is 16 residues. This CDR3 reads CASSSDSGRESYEQYF. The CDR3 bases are TGTGCCAGCAGTTCCGACAGCGGGAGGGAGTCCTACGAGCAGTACTTC.

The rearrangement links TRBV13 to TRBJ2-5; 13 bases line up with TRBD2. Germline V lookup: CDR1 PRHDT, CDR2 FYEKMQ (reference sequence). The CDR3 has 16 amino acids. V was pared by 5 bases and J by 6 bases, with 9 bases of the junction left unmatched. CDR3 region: CASSLRTSGSEKTQYF. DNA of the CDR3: TGTGCCAGCAGCCTCCGGACTAGCGGGAGTGAAAAGACCCAGTACTTC.

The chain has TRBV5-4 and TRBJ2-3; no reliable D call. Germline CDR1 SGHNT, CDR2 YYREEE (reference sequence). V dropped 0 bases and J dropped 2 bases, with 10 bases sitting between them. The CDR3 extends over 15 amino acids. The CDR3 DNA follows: TGTGCCAGCAGCTTGGATCCAGGTCTCACAGATACGCAGTATTTT. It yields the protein CASSLDPGLTDTQYF.

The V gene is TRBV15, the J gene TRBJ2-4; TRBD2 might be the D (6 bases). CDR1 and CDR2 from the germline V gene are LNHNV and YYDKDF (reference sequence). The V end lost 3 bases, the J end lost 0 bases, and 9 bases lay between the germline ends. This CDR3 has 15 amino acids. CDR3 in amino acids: CATSRAGGAKNIQYF. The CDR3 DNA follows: TGTGCCACCAGCAGGGCCGGGGGAGCCAAAAACATTCAGTACTTC.

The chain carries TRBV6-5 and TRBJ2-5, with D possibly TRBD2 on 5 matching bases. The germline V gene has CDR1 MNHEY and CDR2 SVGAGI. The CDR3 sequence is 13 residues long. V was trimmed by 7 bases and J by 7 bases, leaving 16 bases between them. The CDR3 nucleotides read TGTGCCAGCACCAAGGGTGGCCGGGGGACCCAGTACTTC. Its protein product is CASTKGGRGTQYF.

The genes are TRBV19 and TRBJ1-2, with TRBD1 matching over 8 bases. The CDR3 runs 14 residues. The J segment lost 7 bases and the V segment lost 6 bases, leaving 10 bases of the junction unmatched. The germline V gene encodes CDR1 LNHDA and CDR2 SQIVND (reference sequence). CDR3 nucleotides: TGTGCCAGTAGCCTGACTGGACAGGGTGGTGGCTACACCTTC. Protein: CASSLTGQGGGYTF.

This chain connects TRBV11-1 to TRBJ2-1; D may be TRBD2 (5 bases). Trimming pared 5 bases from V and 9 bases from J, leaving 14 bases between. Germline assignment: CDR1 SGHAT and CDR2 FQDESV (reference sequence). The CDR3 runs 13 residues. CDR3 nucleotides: TGTGCCAGCAGCCTTACTAGGGCCGGTGAGCAGTTCTTC. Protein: CASSLTRAGEQFF.

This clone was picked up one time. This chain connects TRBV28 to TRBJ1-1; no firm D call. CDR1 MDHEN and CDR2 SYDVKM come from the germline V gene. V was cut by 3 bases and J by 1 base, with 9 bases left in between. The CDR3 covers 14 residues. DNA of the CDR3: TGTGCCAGCAGTTTTCCGGGGAAGAACACTGAAGCTTTCTTT. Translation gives CASSFPGKNTEAFF. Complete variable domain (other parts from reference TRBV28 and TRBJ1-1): DVKVTQSSRYLVKRTGEKVFLECVQDMDHENMFWYRQDPGLGLRLIYFSYDVKMKEKGDIPEGYSVSREKKERFSLILESASTNQTSMYLCASSFPGKNTEAFFGQGTRLTVV.

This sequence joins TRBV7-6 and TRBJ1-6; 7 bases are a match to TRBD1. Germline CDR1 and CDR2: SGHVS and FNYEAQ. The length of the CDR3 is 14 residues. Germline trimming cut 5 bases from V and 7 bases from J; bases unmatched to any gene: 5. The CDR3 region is CASSAQGQNSPLHF. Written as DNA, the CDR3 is TGTGCCAGCAGCGCACAGGGGCAGAATTCACCCCTCCACTTT.

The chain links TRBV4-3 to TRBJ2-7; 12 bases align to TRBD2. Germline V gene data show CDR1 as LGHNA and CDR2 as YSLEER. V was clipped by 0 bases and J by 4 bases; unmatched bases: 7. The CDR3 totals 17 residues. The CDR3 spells CASSQDHTSGGSYEQYF. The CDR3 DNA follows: TGCGCCAGCAGCCAAGACCACACTAGCGGGGGGTCTTACGAGCAGTACTTC.

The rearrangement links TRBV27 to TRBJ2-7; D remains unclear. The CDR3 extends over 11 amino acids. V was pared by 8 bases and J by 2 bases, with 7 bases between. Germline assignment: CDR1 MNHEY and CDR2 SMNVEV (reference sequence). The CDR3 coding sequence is TGTGCCAGCTCCGTCGCCTACGAGCAGTACTTC. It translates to CASSVAYEQYF.

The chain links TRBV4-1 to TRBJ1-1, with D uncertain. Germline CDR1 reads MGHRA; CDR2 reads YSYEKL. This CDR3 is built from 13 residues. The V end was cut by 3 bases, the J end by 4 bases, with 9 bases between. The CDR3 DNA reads TGCGCCAGCAGCCAGACAAGTTTCACTGAAGCTTTCTTT. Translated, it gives CASSQTSFTEAFF.

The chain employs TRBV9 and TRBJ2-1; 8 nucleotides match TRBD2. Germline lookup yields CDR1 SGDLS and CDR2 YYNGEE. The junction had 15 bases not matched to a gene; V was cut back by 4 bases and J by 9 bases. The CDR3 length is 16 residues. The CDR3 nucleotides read TGTGCCAGCAGCTCTCGGGGAGCGGGAGACGTTGGTGAGCAGTTCTTC. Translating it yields CASSSRGAGDVGEQFF. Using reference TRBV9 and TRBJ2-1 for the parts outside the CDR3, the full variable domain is DSGVTQTPKHLITATGQRVTLRCSPRSGDLSVYWYQQSLDQGLQFLIQYYNGEERAKGNILERFSAQQFPDLHSELNLSSLELGDSALYFCASSSRGAGDVGEQFFGPGTRLTVL.

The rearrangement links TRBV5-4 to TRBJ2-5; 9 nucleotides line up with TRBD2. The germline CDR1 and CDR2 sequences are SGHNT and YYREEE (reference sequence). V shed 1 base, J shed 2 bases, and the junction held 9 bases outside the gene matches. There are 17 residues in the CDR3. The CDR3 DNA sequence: TGTGCCAGCAGCTTGCGTCTGCGCGGGAGGGTTCAAGAGACCCAGTACTTC. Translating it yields CASSLRLRGRVQETQYF.